The T cell receptor beta chain described here comes from a study of blood T cell repertoires in COVID-19 (dated by TCRdb to about 2020). For context, the study as a whole: The collaborator samples originated in the United States, Italy and Spain and spanned the acute and convalescent phases of COVID-19. The samples were drawn from the first 160 participants of the ongoing ImmuneRACE study and from over a thousand subjects provided by 6 global collaborators. The material from the prospective study consisted of cDNA or gDNA derived from T cells, B-cell-depleted T cells, or PBMCs. Nearly every sample came with metadata listing a de-identified subject ID, COVID-19 status, age in years and sex. The repertoires were made available in a free public database intended to serve as a resource for research on the immune response to SARS-CoV-2. Where HLA class I and class II types were available, the types were taken from metadata supplied by the sample provider, not from assay-based typing. Subjects who had been exposed to COVID-19, were actively infected with it, or had recovered from it provided the deeply sampled blood TCRbeta repertoires that made up the dataset. Study-wide conclusions, independent of this receptor: How much clinical and demographic metadata was included differed by source and by participant, and the metadata was provided uncurated.

TCRbeta CDR3 regions were amplified from genomic DNA by means of the immunoSEQ Assay, a bias-controlled multiplex PCR. On the study's bioinformatics: The number of nucleated cells in each sample was estimated from the amplification of reference gene primers within the assay. To quantify the absolute abundance of each unique TCRbeta CDR3 rearrangement, sequence reads were collapsed and filtered. For each sample, productive Simpson clonality was calculated by taking the square root of Simpson's diversity index across productive rearrangements. What TCRdb holds here is the immuneACCESS table cut down to in-frame rearrangements. Part of the clones is not present; checked against another copy, under half of the missing clones reflect an unresolved V gene, and the others are unexplained. Clonal size and the V and J genes are those of that table, whereas D and trimming came from the DNA. Here the sample has about 280,000 clones; 87% occur a single time. The ten largest make up approximately 6% of the sample.

In regard to this clone: The antigen this receptor binds is unknown. Base qualities are not at hand, and no much larger clone is one base apart.

The V end gives up 5 bases and the J end 9 bases, leaving 18 bases in the junction not matched to a gene. The CDR3 has 16 amino acids, counting the end cysteine and phenylalanine. Here the CDR3 DNA is all that survives: 48 bases in frame from base 1. Taken from the germline V gene, the CDR1 and CDR2 loops are SGHTA and FQGNSA. Enrolling through a virtual design, the prospective study's participants ranged in age from about 18 to 89 years and lived across 24 United States geographic areas. Cohort assignment in the prospective study relied on participant-reported clinical history from a screening survey and a study questionnaire. Recovered participants in ImmuneRACE Cohort 3 were defined by two consecutive negative NP/OP PCR tests, clearance by a healthcare professional, or resolution of symptoms. Each participant in the prospective study had whole blood, serum and a nasopharyngeal or oropharyngeal swab collected by mobile phlebotomists. Over a roughly 2-month period, participants in the prospective study had the option of providing additional blood draws and questionnaires. Blood samples from the prospective study were shipped frozen or at room temperature prior to DNA extraction.

Rearrangement joined TRBV7-2 to TRBJ1-1, with 7 central nucleotides matching TRBD1. The sequence was obtained from a middle-aged woman who had recovered from COVID-19. Sequenced input: PBMCs or T cells enriched from blood (not recorded which). The DNA sequence is as follows: TGTGCCAGCAGCCCGTTTGGGGCCTCGGCAGGGGGGAAAGCTTTCTTT. Its product reads: CASSPFGASAGGKAFF.